This T cell receptor (beta chain) was found in a study of cytomegalovirus exposure and HLA in healthy donors. For the study at large: The Caucasian-associated ancestry cluster contained approximately 81% of the 300 to 400 genotyped donors.

60 Vbeta and 13 Jbeta primers were used in PCR. The method was immunoSEQ multiplex PCR; TCRdb's version includes in-frame clones alone and lacks a portion of them. Among some 110,000 clones, more than 60% were seen once, and the ten largest hold more than 6.5%. The CDR3 spans 13 residues. The V and J ends lost 0 bases and 8 bases respectively, with 10 bases between them. Germline V gene lookup returns CDR1 ENHRY and CDR2 SYGVKD. Study outcomes and limitations: Altogether, more than 150 TCR beta chains were recorded as cytomegalovirus-associated. In a later analysis, common viral pathogens appeared linked to several of the most significant clusters. As a later analysis showed, a missense DCLRE1C variant was linked to trimming of TCR beta V- and J-genes.

With respect to this clone: Its antigen is currently unknown.

The chain employs TRBV10-3 and TRBJ1-2, with D perhaps TRBD1 (5 bases). This sequence was found in a woman in her 40s in good health and CMV-seropositive. The specimen sequenced was PBMCs. The CDR3 sequence: CAISESTQVGYTF. The CDR3 DNA follows: TGTGCCATCAGTGAGTCGACACAGGTGGGCTACACCTTC.